A selection of T cell receptor beta chains follows, all from one sample in a study of regulatory T cells in long-lasting Graves disease. TCRdb called the multiplex PCR reads again in MiXCR, with one record for every CDR3 protein. The sample lists about 350,000 distinct CDR3 sequences, 16% occurring once. These data were likewise used in another study, on T cells in Graves' hyperthyroidism and ophthalmopathy.

Source: peripheral blood mononuclear cells (PBMCs), taken at new diagnosis, from a patient treated with antithyroid drugs. The origin of the receptors is a man aged 35 to 55 with Graves disease. Each CDR3 is given with its conserved first and last residue. A D gene is named only where the DNA matches it firmly. Some rows mark clone size as missing; the rest say once, few, many or name a class of expanded clone.

>NA|TRBJ2-5|TRBV27|NA
CASSYNPDRQETQYF
TGTGCCAGCAGTTACAACCCCGACAGGCAAGAGACCCAGTACTTC
>NA|TRBJ1-5|TRBV20-1|few
CSARVGDGNQPQHF
TGCAGTGCTAGAGTGGGGGATGGCAATCAGCCCCAGCATTTT
>TRBD1|TRBJ1-2|TRBV2|NA
CASSYIRTGGNYGYTF
TGTGCCAGCAGTTACATCAGGACAGGGGGCAACTATGGCTACACCTTC
>TRBD1|TRBJ2-7|TRBV28|many
CASSHNRGGYEQYF
TGTGCCAGCAGCCACAACAGGGGTGGGTACGAGCAGTACTTC
>NA|TRBJ2-2|TRBV14|few
CASSQDSGQLNTGELFF
TGTGCCAGCAGCCAAGATTCGGGCCAACTAAACACCGGGGAGCTGTTTTTT
>TRBD1|TRBJ2-1|TRBV5-4|many
CASSRDRQNEQFF
TGTGCCAGCAGCCGGGACAGACAGAATGAGCAGTTCTTC
>NA|TRBJ1-5|TRBV18|NA
CASSPMGGNQPQHF
TGTGCCAGCTCACCGATGGGGGGTAATCAGCCCCAGCATTTT
>TRBD2|TRBJ2-5|TRBV6-1|many
CASSAISGGVSETQYF
TGTGCCAGCAGTGCTATAAGCGGGGGGGTTTCGGAGACCCAGTACTTC
>NA|TRBJ2-5|TRBV5-1|many
CASSLDTNRVETQYF
TGCGCCAGCAGCTTGGATACTAACAGGGTGGAGACCCAGTACTTC
>NA|TRBJ1-2|TRBV30|few
CAWSRIVPDLYGYTF
TGTGCCTGGAGTAGGATCGTCCCCGACCTTTATGGCTACACCTTC
>NA|TRBJ1-6|TRBV18|many
CASSLEGGQTPLHF
TGTGCCAGCTCACTCGAGGGGGGGCAAACACCCCTCCACTTT
>NA|TRBJ2-2|TRBV28|few
CASSLSGFHTGELFF
TGTGCCAGCAGTTTATCCGGCTTTCACACCGGGGAGCTGTTTTTT
>NA|TRBJ1-1|TRBV6-1|NA
CASSEAMGAPTEAFF
TGTGCCAGCAGTGAAGCAATGGGGGCGCCCACTGAAGCTTTCTTT
>NA|TRBJ2-5|TRBV20-1|NA
CSATSPRWRGGGETQYF
TGCAGTGCAACTTCTCCCCGTTGGAGGGGGGGGGGAGAGACCCAGTACTTC
>TRBD2|TRBJ2-5|TRBV6-2/TRBV6-3|many
CASSYLQLAAWGEETQYF
TGTGCCAGCAGTTACTTACAGCTAGCGGCTTGGGGGGAGGAGACCCAGTACTTC
>NA|TRBJ2-3|TRBV5-1|NA
CASSSGSRGAYTDTQYF
TGCGCCAGCAGCTCCGGCTCCCGGGGGGCGTACACAGATACGCAGTATTTT